The entry that follows covers one T cell receptor beta chain sequence. Its specificity is not known. The data belong to a study of T cell repertoires in cytomegalovirus infection. TCRdb re-called the reads with MiXCR, one entry per CDR3 protein. The sample lists roughly 920,000 distinct CDR3 sequences, approximately 30% occurring once. The V gene lost 6 bases and the J gene lost 5 bases, with 16 bases spanning the gap. The CDR3 spans 14 residues. Germline CDR1 is MDHEN and CDR2 is SYDVKM. This chain uses TRBV28 with TRBJ2-5; TRBD2 is a possible D gene (6 bases). Sequenced material: cultured CD8+ T cells from PBMCs, taken from culture after CMV antigen stimulation. This receptor was obtained from a human donor in good health (CMV status not recorded). Some clones in this sample may be carry-over from other donors' samples. For the CDR3, the DNA is TGTGCCAGCAGGCCGAACGGGGGTCGGGAGACCCAGTACTTC. Encoded protein: CASRPNGGRETQYF.